This section outlines one T cell receptor (beta chain) sequence together with its context. Generated by immunoSEQ multiplex PCR, the TCRdb table keeps only in-frame clones and is missing some. The sample yields a few hundred thousand clones, around 91% seen once. The CDR3 is made up of 13 amino acids. Deletions cut 5 bases from V and 5 bases from J, with 10 bases between. CDR1 is LGHDT, CDR2 YNNKEL, per germline (reference sequence). These data originate in a study of blood T cell repertoires in COVID-19. Whole-study context: From the United States, Italy and Spain came samples of acute and convalescent COVID-19.

Everyone who took part was about 18 to 90 years old, and they came from 20 to 25 US areas. The genes are TRBV3-1 (or the pseudogene TRBV3-2) and TRBJ1-5; a weak D match, TRBD1 (5 bases). The sequencing sample was made of PBMCs or T cells enriched from blood (not recorded which). This receptor was identified in a woman aged 40 to 50 who had recovered from COVID-19. CDR3 sequence: CASSWGGDQPQHF. For the CDR3, the DNA is TGTGCCAGCAGCTGGGGAGGGGATCAGCCCCAGCATTTT.